The 21 T cell receptor beta chains in this list originate from one sample, sequenced in a study of graft-versus-host responses after intestinal transplantation (dated by TCRdb to about 2021). These receptors' targets are unknown. Receptors were amplified or captured by the immunoSEQ multiplex PCR assay. In TCRdb, the immuneACCESS table is reduced to in-frame sequences with V and J assigned. These tables do not hold every clone; where another copy was compared, an unresolved V gene accounts for under half, and the others remain unexplained. The sample table holds approximately 80,000 clones, of which about 88% were seen once. The top ten clonotypes cover approximately 0.34% of the sample. The meaning of the sample's time point label: cells obtained before transplantation from donor or recipient. The specimen was unstimulated CD4+ T cells sorted from spleen or lymph node cells, collected before intestinal transplant. Receptor source: a human donor who received an intestinal transplant.

The CDR3 bases are TGTGCCAGTAGTCAACCGGGGGGGACCCAGTACTTC. Protein: CASSQPGGTQYF. This rearrangement joins TRBV19 to TRBJ2-5, with 7 bases fitting TRBD2. The V segment lost 5 bases and the J segment 7 bases; nucleotides outside the gene matches: 4. The CDR3 covers 12 residues. Germline CDR1 LNHDA, CDR2 SQIVND (reference sequence). The full variable domain, rest sourced from reference TRBV19 and TRBJ2-5, is DGGITQSPKYLFRKEGQNVTLSCEQNLNHDAMYWYRQDPGQGLRLIYYSQIVNDFQKGDIAEGYSVSREKKESFPLTVTSAQKNPTAFYLCASSQPGGTQYFGPGTRLLVL.

The V call is TRBV28, the J call TRBJ1-4, with TRBD1 identical over 10 bases. CDR1 and CDR2 (germline): MDHEN, SYDVKM. The CDR3 covers 15 residues. The J segment lost 7 bases and the V segment lost 6 bases, leaving 8 bases of the junction unmatched. In nucleotides, the CDR3 is TGTGCCAGCAGGTCGACAGGGGGCGCGAGTGAAAAACTGTTTTTT. Protein sequence: CASRSTGGASEKLFF.

The V call is TRBV6-1, the J call TRBJ2-5; tentative D call: TRBD1 (6 bases). Trimming removed 5 bases at V and 5 bases at J, with 12 bases between. Germline values: CDR1 MNHNS, CDR2 SASEGT. There are 13 residues in the CDR3. DNA for the CDR3: TGTGCCAGCAGTATTCTAGGGGGTGAGACCCAGTACTTC. This encodes CASSILGGETQYF.

This sequence joins TRBV5-6 and TRBJ2-3; D not certain. The germline V gene has CDR1 SGHDT and CDR2 YYEEEE. V lost 4 bases to trimming and J lost 9 bases, with 12 bases between them. This CDR3 region has 12 residues. The CDR3 sequence is CASSLTKETQYF. The CDR3 coding sequence is TGTGCCAGCAGCCTGACAAAGGAAACGCAGTATTTT.

This chain links TRBV28 with TRBJ1-3, with TRBD1 matching 8 bases. The germline gives CDR1 MDHEN, CDR2 SYDVKM. This CDR3 is 15 amino acids long. J gave up 4 bases and V 2 bases, and 4 bases lay outside the gene matches. CDR3: CASSLQGAIGNTIYF. In nucleotides, the CDR3 is TGTGCCAGCAGTTTACAGGGGGCGATCGGAAACACCATATATTTT. The full variable domain, completed using reference TRBV28 and TRBJ1-3, is DVKVTQSSRYLVKRTGEKVFLECVQDMDHENMFWYRQDPGLGLRLIYFSYDVKMKEKGDIPEGYSVSREKKERFSLILESASTNQTSMYLCASSLQGAIGNTIYFGEGSWLTVV.

The rearrangement uses TRBV28 and TRBJ2-6; TRBD1 might be the D (5 bases). There are 15 residues in the CDR3. With 5 bases removed from V and 1 base from J, the gap between germline ends came to 9 bases. Germline V gene data show CDR1 as MDHEN and CDR2 as SYDVKM. The CDR3 region is CASSTTGSGANVLTF. The CDR3 DNA reads as TGTGCCAGCAGTACAACAGGTTCTGGGGCCAACGTCCTGACTTTC.

The chain is built from TRBV30 and TRBJ1-2; perhaps TRBD1 as D (6 bases). CDR3 size: 15 residues. Germline-derived CDR1 and CDR2 are GTSNPN and SVGIG (reference sequence). V was clipped by 6 bases and J by 8 bases, with 25 bases between them. The DNA of the CDR3 is TGTGCCTGCACCCTTGCGGGGGGCGCTTGGGAAGGCTACACCTTC. Encoded protein: CACTLAGGAWEGYTF. Drawing the rest from reference TRBV30 and TRBJ1-2, the complete variable domain is SQTIHQWPATLVQPVGSPLSLECTVEGTSNPNLYWYRQAAGRGLQLLFYSVGIGQISSEVPQNLSASRPQDRQFILSSKKLLLSDSGFYLCACTLAGGAWEGYTFGSGTRLTVV.

The chain carries TRBV15 and TRBJ2-1, with a possible D match to TRBD1 (8 bases). Trimming took off 9 bases at V and 3 bases at J, with 21 bases between the two ends. This CDR3 has 16 residues. Germline CDR1 LNHNV, CDR2 YYDKDF (reference sequence). The CDR3 sequence: CATSGPGQGLYNEQFF. CDR3 coding DNA: TGTGCCACTAGCGGGCCAGGACAGGGCCTCTACAATGAGCAGTTCTTC.

The rearrangement uses TRBV30 and TRBJ2-3, with 9 bases identical to TRBD2. This CDR3 region has 15 residues. CDR1 and CDR2 (germline): GTSNPN, SVGIG (reference sequence). V trimming: 2 bases; J trimming: 2 bases; junction bases outside the gene matches: 5. For the CDR3, the DNA is TGTGCCTGGAGTAAGCTAGCGGGACCCACAGATACGCAGTATTTT. Translation gives CAWSKLAGPTDTQYF.

CDR3 region: CASRGTGGDIQYF. The CDR3 DNA reads as TGTGCCAGCAGGGGGACAGGGGGGGATATTCAGTACTTC. The chain employs TRBV2 and TRBJ2-4; 11 nucleotides agree with TRBD1. The CDR3 covers 13 residues. Germline loops: CDR1 SNHLY, CDR2 FYNNEI. V shed 6 bases and J 10 bases; nucleotides not matched to a gene: 5.

This chain links TRBV7-6 with TRBJ1-3; TRBD1 matches 11 bases. The germline V gene encodes CDR1 SGHVS and CDR2 FNYEAQ. After removal of 1 base from V and 0 bases from J, the junction contained 2 bases not matched to a gene. The CDR3 has 17 residues. The CDR3 protein is CASSLGTGGFSGNTIYF. The CDR3 nucleotides are TGTGCCAGCAGCTTAGGGACAGGGGGCTTCTCTGGAAACACCATATATTTT.

As to this clone: Relative to the germline gene, one junction end is altered; a read error may explain this. The V gene is TRBV7-7, the J gene TRBJ2-2; D gene uncertain. Germline assignment: CDR1 SSHAT and CDR2 FNYEAQ (reference sequence). CDR3 length: 13 residues. CDR3 sequence: CASSLPNTGELFF. CDR3 sequence (DNA): TGTGCTAGCAGCCTACCAAACACCGGGGAGCTGTTTTTT.

The gene calls are TRBV18 and TRBJ2-1; D uncertain. This CDR3 has 14 residues. Germline CDR1 and CDR2: KGHSH and LQKENI. The V end lost 2 bases, the J end lost 0 bases, and 5 bases lay between the germline ends. CDR3 amino acids: CASSPGSSYNEQFF. The CDR3 DNA reads TGTGCCAGCTCACCAGGCAGCTCCTACAATGAGCAGTTCTTC.

This chain connects TRBV11-2 to TRBJ2-7; the D is unclear. V lost 3 bases and J lost 3, with 15 bases in between. CDR3 length: 15 residues. From germline, CDR1 is SGHAT and CDR2 FQNNGV. The CDR3 coding sequence is TGTGCCAGCAGCTTTGAGAACAGCAAATTCTACGAGCAGTACTTC. Protein: CASSFENSKFYEQYF.

The CDR3 region is CASSPTGPGNTIYF. CDR3 in DNA: TGTGCCAGCAGTCCGACAGGGCCTGGAAACACCATATATTTT. The gene calls are TRBV28 and TRBJ1-3, with 7 nucleotides matching TRBD1. Germline trimming cut 5 bases from V and 2 bases from J; bases unmatched to any gene: 3. The CDR3 length is 14 residues. Germline CDR1 MDHEN, CDR2 SYDVKM.

The genes are TRBV28 and TRBJ2-7; D call uncertain. The CDR3 has 13 residues. Germline V gene lookup returns CDR1 MDHEN and CDR2 SYDVKM. With 3 bases removed from V and 2 bases from J, the gap between germline ends came to 8 bases. CDR3 sequence: CASSFTVAYEQYF. The CDR3 nucleotides read TGTGCCAGCAGTTTCACAGTCGCCTACGAGCAGTACTTC.

The chain recombines TRBV28 with TRBJ1-1; D may be TRBD1 (5 bases). Trimming stripped 1 base from V and 6 bases from J, with 18 bases between. The CDR3 spans 16 residues. Germline V gene data show CDR1 as MDHEN and CDR2 as SYDVKM. CDR3 in amino acids: CASSLSSPGLSAEAFF. CDR3 in DNA: TGTGCCAGCAGTTTATCTTCACCGGGACTGAGCGCTGAAGCTTTCTTT.

The chain combines TRBV10-3 with TRBJ1-5, with D perhaps matching TRBD1 (6 bases). The V end was cut by 7 bases, the J end by 5 bases, with 12 bases between. The CDR3 loop spans 13 amino acids. Germline V lookup: CDR1 ENHRY, CDR2 SYGVKD. CDR3 region: CAITPGDDQPQHF. The CDR3 DNA is TGTGCCATCACGCCAGGGGACGATCAGCCCCAGCATTTT.

V is TRBV5-4 and J is TRBJ2-2, with 10 bases aligning to TRBD2. V lost 4 bases and J lost 1; bases outside the gene matches: 7. Per the germline V gene, CDR1 is SGHNT and CDR2 is YYREEE (reference sequence). The length of the CDR3 is 17 residues. In nucleotides, the CDR3 is TGTGCCAGCAGCCGAGAAGCTAGCGGGGGGAACACCGGGGAGCTGTTTTTT. As protein: CASSREASGGNTGELFF.

The rearrangement joins TRBV19 to TRBJ2-1; TRBD2 matches 8 bases. The CDR3 has 20 amino acids. Unmatched junction bases numbered 19, after V lost 0 bases and J lost 6 bases. Germline V CDR1 and CDR2: LNHDA, SQIVND (reference sequence). In nucleotides, the CDR3 is TGTGCCAGTAGTATAGATGTAGTGGCCGGGGGGACTAGTCATCTCAATGAGCAGTTCTTC. It encodes CASSIDVVAGGTSHLNEQFF.

V gene TRBV5-6 combines with J gene TRBJ2-2; perhaps TRBD1 as D (6 bases). The CDR3 sequence is 14 residues long. V lost 4 bases and J 7 bases, leaving 14 bases between the germline ends. Germline assignment: CDR1 SGHDT and CDR2 YYEEEE. The CDR3 reads CASSAQQGHGELFF. The CDR3 coding sequence is TGTGCCAGCAGCGCACAACAGGGTCACGGGGAGCTGTTTTTT. The full variable domain, its missing parts supplied by reference TRBV5-6 and TRBJ2-2, is DAGVTQSPTHLIKTRGQQVTLRCSPKSGHDTVSWYQQALGQGPQFIFQYYEEEERQRGNFPDRFSGHQFPNYSSELNVNALLLGDSALYLCASSAQQGHGELFFGEGSRLTVL.